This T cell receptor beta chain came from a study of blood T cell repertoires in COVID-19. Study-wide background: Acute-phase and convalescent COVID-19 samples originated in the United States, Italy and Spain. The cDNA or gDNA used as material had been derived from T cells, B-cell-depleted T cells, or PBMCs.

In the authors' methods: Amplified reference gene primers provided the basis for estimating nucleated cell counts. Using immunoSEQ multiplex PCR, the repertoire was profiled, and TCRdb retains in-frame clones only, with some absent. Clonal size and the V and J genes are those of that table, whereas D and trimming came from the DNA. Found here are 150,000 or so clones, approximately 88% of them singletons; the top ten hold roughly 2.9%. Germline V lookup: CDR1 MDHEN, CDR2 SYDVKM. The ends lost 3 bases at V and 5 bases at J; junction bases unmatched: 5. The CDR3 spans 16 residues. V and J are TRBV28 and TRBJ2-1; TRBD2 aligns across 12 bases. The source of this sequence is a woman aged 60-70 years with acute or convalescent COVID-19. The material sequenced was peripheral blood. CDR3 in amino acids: CASSFSGTSGHNEQFF. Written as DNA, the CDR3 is TGTGCCAGCAGTTTCTCCGGGACTAGCGGGCACAATGAGCAGTTCTTC. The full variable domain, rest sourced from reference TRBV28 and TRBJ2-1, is DVKVTQSSRYLVKRTGEKVFLECVQDMDHENMFWYRQDPGLGLRLIYFSYDVKMKEKGDIPEGYSVSREKKERFSLILESASTNQTSMYLCASSFSGTSGHNEQFFGPGTRLTVL.